One and the same sample provided the 28 T cell receptor beta chains below, sequenced in a study of CD8 T cells in ankylosing spondylitis. Via MiXCR, TCRdb re-called the 5' RACE reads, giving one row per CDR3 protein. The sample contains about 190,000 distinct CDR3 sequences, around 13% of which appear only once. The specimen was blood, either unsorted or a sorted T cell fraction (not recorded which). Receptor source: a female donor with ankylosing spondylitis or in good health (not recorded which).

This clonotype has more than one count but fewer than ten. The gene calls are TRBV27 and TRBJ2-7, with D perhaps matching TRBD1 or TRBD2 (5 bases each). CDR1 and CDR2 from the germline V gene are MNHEY and SMNVEV (reference sequence). The CDR3 sequence is 15 residues long. With 6 bases removed from V and 0 bases from J, the gap between germline ends came to 15 bases. The CDR3: CASRTMERGSYEQYF. CDR3 DNA: TGTGCCAGCAGGACAATGGAGAGGGGCTCCTACGAGCAGTACTTC.

This clonotype was counted once. This may come from a read error, since a much larger clone is one base off. The chain carries TRBV7-2 and TRBJ2-7; 7 nucleotides align to TRBD2. Germline CDR1 SGHTA, CDR2 FQGNSA. The CDR3 has 15 residues. V shed 5 bases, J shed 6 bases, and the junction held 13 bases outside the gene matches. Here the CDR3 DNA reads TGTGCCAGCAGCACCCGGACTAGTGGGCACGCCGAGCAGTACTTC. It encodes CASSTRTSGHAEQYF.

The V call is TRBV6-6, the J call TRBJ2-1, with D unclear. V lost 7 bases, J lost 9 bases, and 4 bases lay in between. The CDR3 consists of 9 residues. Looked up from germline, CDR1 is MNHNY and CDR2 is SVGAGI (reference sequence). CDR3 sequence reads: CASTSEQFF. Written as DNA, the CDR3 is TGTGCCAGCACCAGTGAGCAGTTCTTC.

At least ten counts were recorded for this clonotype. This chain joins TRBV9 and TRBJ2-7; D may be TRBD1 or TRBD2 (5 bases each). V lost 2 bases and J lost 7, with 25 bases in between. Looked up from germline, CDR1 is SGDLS and CDR2 is YYNGEE. The length of the CDR3 is 17 residues. CDR3 loop: CASSVHGDLIVGVEQYF. CDR3 DNA sequence: TGTGCCAGCAGCGTCCATGGGGACCTCATTGTTGGCGTAGAGCAGTACTTC.

The chain links TRBV4-3 to TRBJ2-1, with a weak D call TRBD2 (6 bases). CDR1 is LGHNA, CDR2 YSLEER, per germline. V was trimmed by 1 base and J by 5 bases, leaving 12 bases between them. This CDR3 contains 15 residues. DNA for the CDR3: TGCGCCAGCAGCCAAGGCGGACTACCCAACAATGAGCAGTTCTTC. As protein: CASSQGGLPNNEQFF.

This clonotype was found many times. This sequence joins TRBV6-1 and TRBJ1-5; the D is unclear. Germline CDR1 and CDR2: MNHNS and SASEGT. This CDR3 contains 14 residues. Deletions cut 2 bases from V and 9 bases from J, with 14 bases between. CDR3 protein: CASSERAGLTPQHF. DNA for the CDR3: TGTGCCAGCAGTGAAAGAGCGGGCCTTACGCCCCAGCATTTT.

This clonotype was picked up a small number of times. The chain links TRBV5-8 to TRBJ1-3; D is unresolved. The V and J ends lost 0 bases and 0 bases respectively, with 7 bases between them. Germline lookup yields CDR1 SGHTS and CDR2 YDEGEE. The CDR3 is 15 residues long. The CDR3 is CASSLEHRSGNTIYF. DNA for the CDR3: TGTGCCAGCAGCTTGGAGCACCGCTCTGGAAACACCATATATTTT.

This clonotype was counted many times. The chain employs TRBV20-1 and TRBJ2-7; tentative D call: TRBD2 (5 bases). With 5 bases removed from V and 3 bases from J, the gap between germline ends came to 11 bases. This CDR3 is 12 amino acids long. Per the germline V gene, CDR1 is DFQATT and CDR2 is SNEGSKA (reference sequence). The CDR3 protein is CSAPRTGYEQYF. The CDR3 DNA follows: TGCAGTGCTCCTCGGACTGGCTACGAGCAGTACTTC.

The DNA for the CDR3 is TGCAGTGCTAGGGCCTTTGGCGCTAGCGGGGAAACCTACGAGCAGTACTTC. It is translated as CSARAFGASGETYEQYF. The chain carries TRBV20-1 and TRBJ2-7, with 9 bases fitting TRBD2. J lost 2 bases, V lost 3 bases, and 14 bases had no gene match. CDR1 is DFQATT and CDR2 is SNEGSKA in the germline V gene (reference sequence). This CDR3 has 17 residues.

The rearrangement links TRBV20-1 to TRBJ2-1, with D perhaps given as TRBD1 or TRBD2 (5 bases each). This CDR3 contains 11 residues. Trimming removed 6 bases at V and 8 bases at J, with 11 bases between. Germline V gives CDR1 DFQATT, CDR2 SNEGSKA (reference sequence). The CDR3 here is CSARQRDEQFF. CDR3 coding DNA: TGCAGTGCCCGACAGAGGGATGAGCAGTTCTTC.

This clonotype was picked up many times. The chain combines TRBV7-9 with TRBJ2-1, with 7 bases identical to TRBD2. Germline values: CDR1 SEHNR, CDR2 FQNEAQ (reference sequence). Germline trimming cut 1 base from V and 5 bases from J; bases unmatched to any gene: 8. The CDR3 loop spans 16 amino acids. The CDR3 is CASSLGGGSRNNEQFF. The CDR3 DNA reads as TGTGCCAGCAGCTTAGGGGGCGGGAGTAGAAACAATGAGCAGTTCTTC.

This clonotype was observed at least ten times. This chain connects TRBV29-1 to TRBJ1-1, with no clear D. The germline V gene encodes CDR1 SQVTM and CDR2 ANQGSEA. The CDR3 is 9 residues long. V lost 3 bases, J lost 5 bases, and 1 base lay in between. The CDR3 here is CSVETEAFF. In DNA form, the CDR3 reads TGCAGCGTTGAGACTGAAGCTTTCTTT.

V is TRBV25-1 and J is TRBJ2-5, with a possible D match to TRBD2 (5 bases). The V and J ends lost 5 bases and 5 bases respectively, with 12 bases between them. The germline CDR1 and CDR2 sequences are MGHDK and SYGVNS. The CDR3 is 13 residues long. CDR3 coding DNA: TGTGCCAGCAGTCCGGACGGCGGGGAGACCCAGTACTTC. Protein sequence: CASSPDGGETQYF.

The chain has TRBV7-9 and TRBJ2-1, with D possibly matching TRBD1 (6 bases). Germline assignment: CDR1 SEHNR and CDR2 FQNEAQ (reference sequence). Trimming left V 3 bases short and J 2 bases short, with 11 bases between. This CDR3 spans 15 amino acids. The CDR3 is CASSFTGTPYNEQFF. The CDR3 region has the DNA TGTGCCAGCAGCTTCACGGGGACACCCTACAATGAGCAGTTCTTC.

This clonotype was observed at least ten times. The V gene is TRBV5-1, the J gene TRBJ1-4; D might be TRBD1 (6 bases). V lost 4 bases and J 0 bases, leaving 13 bases between the germline ends. The CDR3 spans 16 residues. Germline V gene lookup returns CDR1 SGHRS and CDR2 YFSETQ. CDR3 protein: CASSPDRRATNEKLFF. For the CDR3, the DNA is TGCGCCAGCAGCCCGGACAGACGTGCAACTAATGAAAAACTGTTTTTT.

This clonotype was observed a few times. The rearrangement joins TRBV20-1 to TRBJ2-3, with TRBD2 matching 8 bases. The CDR3 covers 14 residues. The J segment lost 4 bases and the V segment lost 2 bases, leaving 5 bases of the junction unmatched. Germline loops: CDR1 DFQATT, CDR2 SNEGSKA (reference sequence). The CDR3, as DNA: TGCAGTGCTAGATCAGCGGGAGAATCAGATACGCAGTATTTT. The encoded protein is CSARSAGESDTQYF.

This clonotype was seen many times. V is TRBV29-1 and J is TRBJ2-3; 10 nucleotides line up with TRBD2. The V and J ends lost 5 bases and 6 bases, in that order; junction bases with no gene match: 8. CDR1 and CDR2 from the germline V gene are SQVTM and ANQGSEA. This CDR3 is built from 14 residues. CDR3 sequence: CSVFPSGSSDTQYF. In DNA form, the CDR3 reads TGCAGCGTTTTCCCTAGCGGGAGTAGCGATACGCAGTATTTT.

The sample holds a few counts of this clonotype. The chain is built from TRBV12-3 or TRBV12-4 and TRBJ2-5, with unresolved D. Trimming cost V 5 bases and J 4 bases, with 14 bases left between them. The CDR3 covers 14 residues. CDR3 nucleotide sequence: TGTGCCAGCAGTCCCCCCTCGGCGCGAGAGACCCAGTACTTC. Translating gives CASSPPSARETQYF.

Many counts were recorded for this clonotype. The V call is TRBV27, the J call TRBJ1-2; 8 nucleotides agree with TRBD1. The CDR3 extends over 14 amino acids. CDR1 and CDR2 (germline): MNHEY, SMNVEV (reference sequence). V lost 6 bases, J lost 8 bases, and 11 bases stayed unmatched. CDR3 amino acids: CASRSRGQWRGYTF. CDR3 bases: TGTGCCAGCAGGTCCAGGGGGCAGTGGAGAGGCTACACCTTC.

This clonotype was counted many times. The CDR3 protein is CASSLRGDYEQYF. The CDR3 DNA is TGCGCCAGCAGCTTGCGGGGAGACTACGAGCAGTACTTC. J is TRBJ2-7 and V is TRBV5-1; perhaps TRBD2 as D (5 bases). V was shortened by 1 base and J by 3 bases, with 8 bases between the two germline ends. The germline CDR1 and CDR2 sequences are SGHRS and YFSETQ. CDR3 length: 13 amino acids.

This clonotype was seen repeatedly, ten times or more. The chain recombines TRBV4-1 with TRBJ1-5; tentatively, D is TRBD1 (5 bases). Germline CDR1 is MGHRA and CDR2 is YSYEKL. This CDR3 is built from 16 residues. V lost 0 bases and J 0 bases, leaving 9 bases between the germline ends. The CDR3: CASSQDMTVSNQPQHF. The CDR3 DNA reads as TGCGCCAGCAGCCAAGACATGACAGTTAGCAATCAGCCCCAGCATTTT.

This clonotype was seen repeatedly, ten times or more. This sequence joins TRBV5-1 and TRBJ2-2; TRBD1 is a possible D gene (6 bases). The CDR3 consists of 13 residues. The ends were cut back, 2 bases at V and 5 bases at J, with 7 bases in the middle. Per the germline V gene, CDR1 is SGHRS and CDR2 is YFSETQ. The DNA for the CDR3 is TGCGCCAGCAGCTTACAGGGAACCGGGGAGCTGTTTTTT. This codes for CASSLQGTGELFF.

The table lists this clonotype with many counts. The rearrangement uses TRBV6-5 and TRBJ1-2; TRBD1 is a possible D gene (6 bases). The CDR3 is 16 amino acids. With 2 bases removed from V and 4 bases from J, the gap between germline ends came to 17 bases. CDR1 and CDR2 (germline): MNHEY, SVGAGI. CDR3 sequence reads: CASSYVRTGGGYGYTF. The CDR3 bases are TGTGCCAGCAGTTACGTCCGCACTGGAGGGGGCTATGGCTACACCTTC.

This clonotype was seen ten or more times. V usage is TRBV12-3 or TRBV12-4 and J usage is TRBJ2-3; the D is unclear. Trimming took off 5 bases at V and 3 bases at J, with 9 bases between the two ends. The CDR3 has 13 residues. CDR3 bases: TGTGCCAGCAGTCCCTACATTACAGATACGCAGTATTTT. Its translation: CASSPYITDTQYF.

This clonotype came up many times. V usage is TRBV24-1 and J usage is TRBJ2-7, with unresolved D. The V gene's germline CDR1 is KGHDR and CDR2 SFDVKD. This CDR3 is built from 16 residues. V shed 5 bases and J shed 1 base, with 17 bases lying between them. The CDR3 region has the DNA TGTGCCACCAGTGGATCCATGGACGGCCCTTCCTACGAGCAGTACTTC. Its translation is CATSGSMDGPSYEQYF.

Many counts were recorded for this clonotype. V and J are TRBV3-1 and TRBJ2-7; D uncertain. The CDR3 covers 13 residues. With 0 bases removed from V and 6 bases from J, the gap between germline ends came to 9 bases. Germline loops: CDR1 LGHDT, CDR2 YNNKEL (reference sequence). The CDR3 loop reads CASSQDPRFEQYF. The CDR3 region has the DNA TGTGCCAGCAGCCAAGATCCCAGGTTCGAGCAGTACTTC.

This clonotype has at least ten counts. The chain couples TRBV5-1 to TRBJ2-7; D gene uncertain. The V end was cut by 1 base, the J end by 0 bases, with 11 bases between. CDR1 and CDR2 from the germline V gene are SGHRS and YFSETQ. The CDR3 consists of 15 residues. CDR3 DNA: TGCGCCAGCAGCTTGACCGGCAGTAGCTCCTACGAGCAGTACTTC. It specifies CASSLTGSSSYEQYF.

V and J are TRBV19 and TRBJ2-5; 8 nucleotides agree with TRBD2. The CDR3 runs to 14 residues. CDR1 LNHDA and CDR2 SQIVND come from the germline V gene (reference sequence). The V and J ends lost 3 bases and 5 bases, in that order; junction bases with no gene match: 5. CDR3 sequence: CASSIQTSAETQYF. The CDR3, as DNA: TGTGCCAGTAGTATCCAGACTAGCGCGGAGACCCAGTACTTC. Full variable domain (outside the CDR3, taken from reference TRBV19 and TRBJ2-5): DGGITQSPKYLFRKEGQNVTLSCEQNLNHDAMYWYRQDPGQGLRLIYYSQIVNDFQKGDIAEGYSVSREKKESFPLTVTSAQKNPTAFYLCASSIQTSAETQYFGPGTRLLVL.